This TCR beta chain is drawn from a study of beta chain features in type 1 diabetes. The V gene's germline CDR1 is SEHNR and CDR2 FQNEAQ (reference sequence). The CDR3 runs to 16 residues. Trimming took 5 bases from V and 4 from J; bases not matched to a gene: 7. This clone was found a few times. The antigen remains undetermined. Study-level findings and limits: In type 1 diabetes patients, VDJ junctions had fewer insertions; deletions at these junctions were more frequent. Possibly, sequencing cDNA over-represented cells that had high TCR expression levels.

Expressed TCRB transcripts were sequenced, since all the RNA that had been isolated was reverse transcribed. Here immunoSEQ multiplex PCR was the method, and the copy in TCRdb shows in-frame clones only, minus some. This table has under 900,000 clones, 15% to 20% appearing once. V is TRBV7-9 and J is TRBJ2-1, with 11 bases fitting TRBD2. The sample was naive CD4+ T cells from blood. The sequence was collected from a woman between 18 and 29 years old in good health. The CDR3 sequence: CASSPPGTSGYNEQFF. DNA for the CDR3: TGTGCCAGCAGCCCACCTGGGACTAGCGGATACAATGAGCAGTTCTTC. Based on the CDR3 plus reference TRBV7-9 and TRBJ2-1, the full variable domain is DTGVSQNPRHKITKRGQNVTFRCDPISEHNRLYWYRQTLGQGPEFLTYFQNEAQLEKSRLLSDRFSAERPKGSFSTLEIQRTEQGDSAMYLCASSPPGTSGYNEQFFGPGTRLTVL.